This T cell receptor (beta chain) originates from a study of shared T cell receptors in the human thymus. This table comes from immunoSEQ multiplex PCR, and its TCRdb copy is limited to in-frame clones, with some not included. The sample yields some 400,000 clones, 85% to 95% seen once. J lost 9 bases, V lost 0 bases, and 13 bases had no gene match. The CDR3 has 17 amino acids. Germline values: CDR1 SGHAT, CDR2 FQNNGV. This TCR derives from a human donor. The rearrangement uses TRBV11-2 and TRBJ2-1, with 8 bases fitting TRBD1. Sample: thymocytes. The CDR3, as DNA: TGTGCCAGCAGCTTAGACAATGGCAGGGGGCTGTATTGTGAGCAGTTCTTC. This translates into CASSLDNGRGLYCEQFF.